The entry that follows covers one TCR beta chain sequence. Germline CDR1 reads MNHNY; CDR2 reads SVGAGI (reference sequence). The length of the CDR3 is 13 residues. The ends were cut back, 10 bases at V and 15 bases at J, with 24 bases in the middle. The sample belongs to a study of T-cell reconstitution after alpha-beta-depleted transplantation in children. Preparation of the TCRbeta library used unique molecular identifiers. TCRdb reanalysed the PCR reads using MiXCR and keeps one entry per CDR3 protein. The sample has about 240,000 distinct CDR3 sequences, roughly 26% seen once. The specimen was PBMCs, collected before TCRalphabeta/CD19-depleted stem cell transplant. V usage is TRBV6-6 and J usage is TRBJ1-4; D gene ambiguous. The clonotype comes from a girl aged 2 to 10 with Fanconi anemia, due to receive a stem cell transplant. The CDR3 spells CATEPLDGTVVFF. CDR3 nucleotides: TGTGCCACCGAACCTTTAGACGGCACGGTAGTGTTTTTT.